A selection of T cell receptor beta chains follows, all from one sample in a study of blood T cells in healthy people across ages. Via MiXCR, TCRdb re-called the 5' RACE reads, giving one row per CDR3 protein. Here the sample spans approximately 2,000,000 distinct CDR3 sequences, 35% to 50% being singletons. The specimen sequenced was blood. These TCRs come from a human donor in good health. Both conserved end residues are part of each CDR3. D genes are given only for firm matches. Rows give clone size only sometimes, using once, few, many, or a class for an expanded clone.

>TRBJ2-1|TRBV15|.|.
TGTGCCACCAGCACTTCTAGCACTCTTAGCTCCTACAATGAGCAGTTCTTC
CATSTSSTLSSYNEQFF
>TRBJ1-2|TRBV5-1|.|.
TGCGCCAGCAGCTTGGAGCAGGGAGTCTATGGCTACACCTTC
CASSLEQGVYGYTF
>TRBJ2-1|TRBV29-1|.|.
TGCAGCGTTGAACTAGTCAATGAGCAGTTCTTC
CSVELVNEQFF
>TRBJ2-6|TRBV5-6|.|.
TGTGCCAGCAGCCCGGAGGGGACACCATTCCCTGGGGCCAACGTCCTGACTTTC
CASSPEGTPFPGANVLTF
>TRBJ2-3|TRBV7-2|TRBD1|many
TGTGCCAGCAGCCCACAGGGGCGAGGCACAGATACGCAGTATTTT
CASSPQGRGTDTQYF
>TRBJ2-3|TRBV28|.|few
TGTGCCAGCAGTTTAGTCGGGGGCCACACAGATACGCAGTATTTT
CASSLVGGHTDTQYF
>TRBJ2-1|TRBV5-1|TRBD1|.
TGCGCCAGCAGCCTAGGGGACAGGGGAGAGCAGTTCTTC
CASSLGDRGEQFF
>TRBJ2-3|TRBV29-1|.|many
TGCAGCGTTGAGGACTATGATACGCAGTATTTT
CSVEDYDTQYF
>TRBJ2-1|TRBV7-2|TRBD2|few
TGTGCCAGCAGCCTAAGCGGGGGTTCACAGTTCTTC
CASSLSGGSQFF
>TRBJ2-5|TRBV7-9|.|.
TGTGCCAGCAGCCCTCGGCTCATGGACCAAGAGACCCAGTACTTC
CASSPRLMDQETQYF
>TRBJ2-7|TRBV5-4|TRBD2|once
TGTGCCAGCAGCGCCAACCTAGCGGATGAGCAGTACTTC
CASSANLADEQYF
>TRBJ1-2|TRBV6-5|TRBD1|few
TGTGCCAGCAGTTGGACAGGTGACCCCACCTATGGCTACACCTTC
CASSWTGDPTYGYTF
>TRBJ2-2|TRBV27|.|.
TGTGCCAGCAGAGAGGGGACCGGGGAGCTGTTTTTT
CASREGTGELFF
>TRBJ2-7|TRBV7-8|.|.
TGTGCCAGCAGCATCCGGGACAACTCCTACGAGCGGTACTTC
CASSIRDNSYERYF
>TRBJ2-7|TRBV12-3/TRBV12-4|.|.
TGTGCCAGCAGTTTTTGGCGGGGTGATTACTCCTACGAGCAGTACTTC
CASSFWRGDYSYEQYF
>TRBJ2-1|TRBV20-1|TRBD1|few
TGCAGTGCTAGAGACGATTATGAGACAGGGGTAGAGAATGAGCGGTTCTTC
CSARDDYETGVENERFF
>TRBJ2-1|TRBV12-3/TRBV12-4|.|.
TGTGCCAGCAGTTTATATCCCGAGCAGTTCTTC
CASSLYPEQFF
>TRBJ2-4|TRBV18|.|.
TGTGCCAGCTCGTTGCGGACAACTGAAAACATTCAGTACTTC
CASSLRTTENIQYF
>TRBJ2-4|TRBV15|.|few
TGTGCCACCAGCAGAGATGGGGTGGGCAACATTCAGTACTTC
CATSRDGVGNIQYF
>TRBJ1-1|TRBV7-9|.|once
TGTGCCAGCAGCTTGGCACCCACCAGAAACACTGAAGCTTTCTTT
CASSLAPTRNTEAFF
>TRBJ2-7|TRBV7-2|.|.
TGTGCCAGCAGCTTACGACAGTCGCTATCCTACGAGCAGTACTTC
CASSLRQSLSYEQYF
>TRBJ2-2|TRBV7-3|TRBD1|.
TGTGCCAGCAGCTTAGGACAGGGATGGACCGGGGAGCTGTTTTTT
CASSLGQGWTGELFF
>TRBJ2-7|TRBV20-1|TRBD2|many
TGCAGTGCTAGAGAGAGGGGACTAGCGGGGGGTACCCTTAGCTCCTACGAGCAGTACTTC
CSARERGLAGGTLSSYEQYF
>TRBJ2-1|TRBV2|.|.
TGTGCCAGCAAGGTAGGGCAGAACAATAAGCAGTTCTTC
CASKVGQNNKQFF
>TRBJ2-5|TRBV6-5|.|.
TGTGCCAGCAGTTATGATAAGCGGAGCCAAGAGACCCAGTACTTC
CASSYDKRSQETQYF
>TRBJ1-6|TRBV20-1|.|few
TGCAGTGCTAGCCGGGACACATATAATTCACCCCTCCACTTT
CSASRDTYNSPLHF
>TRBJ1-5|TRBV9|TRBD1|few
TGTGCCAGCAGCGTAGGGGACAGGGCCCAGCCCCAGCATTTT
CASSVGDRAQPQHF
>TRBJ2-5|TRBV7-2|.|.
TGTGCCAGCAGCTTAGCGATAACAACCCAAGAGACCCAGTACTTC
CASSLAITTQETQYF
>TRBJ1-4|TRBV6-5|.|few
TGTGCCAGCAGCCTTCGTGGCTTGGGAAAACTGTTTTTT
CASSLRGLGKLFF
>TRBJ2-3|TRBV7-2|TRBD1|few
TGTGCCAGCAGCTTAGTAGGGGGCGAGTCAGATACGCAGTATTTT
CASSLVGGESDTQYF
>TRBJ2-7|TRBV6-2/TRBV6-3|.|.
TGTGCCAGCAGTTACTCCGCGGGAACTGGCGAGCAGTACTTC
CASSYSAGTGEQYF
>TRBJ1-1|TRBV25-1|TRBD1|few
TGTGCCAGCAGTGAATCGAGGGGGCTGGACACTGAAGCTTTCTTT
CASSESRGLDTEAFF
>TRBJ2-7|TRBV20-1|TRBD2|.
TGCAGTGCTTCCCAGGGACTAGCGGGTTACGAGCAGTACTTC
CSASQGLAGYEQYF
>TRBJ1-5|TRBV4-3|.|.
TGCGCCAGCAGCCAAGATTGGGCAGGGGAAGATCAGCCCCAGCATTTT
CASSQDWAGEDQPQHF
>TRBJ2-5|TRBV4-2|.|few
TGTGCCAGCAGCCAGAATAGCGGAGCAGAAGAGACCCAGTACTTC
CASSQNSGAEETQYF
>TRBJ2-5|TRBV7-9|TRBD1|.
TGTGCCACGGTCTCCTGGGGACAGGAATCGCAAGAGACCCAGTACTTC
CATVSWGQESQETQYF
>TRBJ2-2|TRBV9|.|.
TGTGCCAGTCGTGGGGGGCTTTGGGACACCGGGGAGCTGTTTTTT
CASRGGLWDTGELFF
>TRBJ1-2|TRBV12-3/TRBV12-4|.|.
TGTGCCAGCAGTTTACGGGGTCGTCAATCGGGTGGCTACACCTTC
CASSLRGRQSGGYTF
>TRBJ2-1|TRBV7-6|.|few
TGTGCCAGCAGCTATAAAAATGAGCAGTTCTTC
CASSYKNEQFF
>TRBJ2-5|TRBV5-6|.|.
TGTGCCAGCAACTACCAAGAGACCCAGTACTTC
CASNYQETQYF
>TRBJ2-1|TRBV29-1|.|.
TGCAGCGTTTCTTGGTACAATGAGCAGTTCTTC
CSVSWYNEQFF
>TRBJ2-7|TRBV7-2|TRBD1|.
TGTGCCAGCAGCGCCCAGGGGGCTATTCCCATCGAGCAGTACTTC
CASSAQGAIPIEQYF
>TRBJ2-7|TRBV13|TRBD1|.
TGTGCCAGCAGCGAGCGGGACAGGGTTTACGAGCAGTACTTC
CASSERDRVYEQYF
>TRBJ2-3|TRBV6-2/TRBV6-3|TRBD2|few
TGTGCCAGCAGTTACTCGATGAGCGGGGGCACAGATACGCAGTATTTT
CASSYSMSGGTDTQYF
>TRBJ2-7|TRBV10-3|TRBD2|.
TGTGCCATCAGTGAGTCGACAGAAGCGGGGGGGCGGCAAAGTGAGTACGAGCAGTACTTC
CAISESTEAGGRQSEYEQYF
>TRBJ2-1|TRBV9|.|few
TGTGCCAGCAGCGTAGAGGGAATCTACAATGAGCAGTTCTTC
CASSVEGIYNEQFF